What follows are 6 T cell receptor beta chains derived from one specimen sequenced in a study of blood T cell repertoires in COVID-19. Profiled with immunoSEQ multiplex PCR; TCRdb holds only in-frame clones, not every one. Found here are 150,000 to 250,000 clones, around 80% of them singletons; the top ten hold roughly 6.9%. Material for sequencing was peripheral blood. The receptor source for this set is a human donor with acute or convalescent COVID-19. The donor label of this sample is uncertain.

This chain connects TRBV5-4 to TRBJ2-1; D is undetermined. CDR3 length equals 14 residues. Germline V gene sequence: CDR1 SGHNT, CDR2 YYREEE (reference sequence). The ends were cut back, 1 base at V and 8 bases at J, with 13 bases in the middle. The CDR3 loop reads CASSLSLGRDEQFF. The CDR3 DNA reads as TGTGCCAGCAGCTTGTCCCTAGGTCGAGATGAGCAGTTCTTC.

This rearrangement joins TRBV5-1 to TRBJ2-3; 7 nucleotides agree with TRBD2. Trimming at V came to 4 bases and at J to 0 bases, leaving 5 bases not matched to a gene. CDR1 and CDR2 (germline): SGHRS, YFSETQ. The CDR3 sequence is 15 residues long. The CDR3 bases are TGCGCCAGCAGCCCGGGGGGTACCAGCACAGATACGCAGTATTTT. Translating gives CASSPGGTSTDTQYF.

This chain uses TRBV4-3 with TRBJ1-2; D unclear. The V and J ends lost 2 bases and 4 bases respectively, with 14 bases between them. The CDR3 is 15 residues long. Germline CDR1 is LGHNA and CDR2 is YSLEER. The CDR3, as DNA: TGCGCCAGCAGCCAAAATTTCCAGAACCCCTATGGCTACACCTTC. Translating it yields CASSQNFQNPYGYTF.

The J gene is TRBJ1-2, the V gene TRBV6-1; 10 positions agree with TRBD1. The J segment lost 4 bases and the V segment lost 3 bases, leaving 8 bases of the junction unmatched. The germline CDR1 and CDR2 sequences are MNHNS and SASEGT. CDR3 size: 16 residues. CDR3 region: CASSDRQGASIYGYTF. Here the CDR3 DNA reads TGTGCCAGCAGTGACCGACAGGGGGCATCCATCTATGGCTACACCTTC.

This clone was seen many times. J is TRBJ2-7 and V is TRBV6-5, with 7 bases matching TRBD1. This CDR3 is built from 16 residues. Germline V gene data show CDR1 as MNHEY and CDR2 as SVGAGI. J lost 6 bases, V lost 2 bases, and 13 bases had no gene match. The CDR3 here is CASSYTLAGGLGEQYF. CDR3 DNA: TGTGCCAGCAGTTACACCTTAGCAGGGGGTCTCGGCGAGCAGTACTTC.

The chain recombines TRBV6-1 with TRBJ2-3, with 10 nucleotides matching TRBD2. The CDR3 runs 17 residues. J was trimmed by 4 bases and V by 4 bases; bases with no gene match: 11. Germline V gene sequence: CDR1 MNHNS, CDR2 SASEGT. In DNA, the CDR3 is TGTGCCAGCAGTGGTGCCCGGGGGCTAGCGGGAGCAGATACGCAGTATTTT. Amino acids: CASSGARGLAGADTQYF.